The present T cell receptor (beta chain) was sequenced within a study of CDR3 diversity in severe acne. MiXCR, run by TCRdb on the PCR reads, gives a single entry per CDR3 protein. The profile shows 97,000 or so distinct CDR3 sequences, roughly 51% of them singletons. This CDR3 has 12 amino acids. The ends lost 6 bases at V and 7 bases at J; junction bases unmatched: 5. The chain couples TRBV12-3 or TRBV12-4 to TRBJ1-1; 7 bases are shared with TRBD1. The TCR originated in a male donor with acne. Sequences were obtained from blood. The CDR3 DNA reads as TGTGCCAGCAGCGAGACAGGGAGTGAAGCTTTCTTT. This sequence encodes CASSETGSEAFF.